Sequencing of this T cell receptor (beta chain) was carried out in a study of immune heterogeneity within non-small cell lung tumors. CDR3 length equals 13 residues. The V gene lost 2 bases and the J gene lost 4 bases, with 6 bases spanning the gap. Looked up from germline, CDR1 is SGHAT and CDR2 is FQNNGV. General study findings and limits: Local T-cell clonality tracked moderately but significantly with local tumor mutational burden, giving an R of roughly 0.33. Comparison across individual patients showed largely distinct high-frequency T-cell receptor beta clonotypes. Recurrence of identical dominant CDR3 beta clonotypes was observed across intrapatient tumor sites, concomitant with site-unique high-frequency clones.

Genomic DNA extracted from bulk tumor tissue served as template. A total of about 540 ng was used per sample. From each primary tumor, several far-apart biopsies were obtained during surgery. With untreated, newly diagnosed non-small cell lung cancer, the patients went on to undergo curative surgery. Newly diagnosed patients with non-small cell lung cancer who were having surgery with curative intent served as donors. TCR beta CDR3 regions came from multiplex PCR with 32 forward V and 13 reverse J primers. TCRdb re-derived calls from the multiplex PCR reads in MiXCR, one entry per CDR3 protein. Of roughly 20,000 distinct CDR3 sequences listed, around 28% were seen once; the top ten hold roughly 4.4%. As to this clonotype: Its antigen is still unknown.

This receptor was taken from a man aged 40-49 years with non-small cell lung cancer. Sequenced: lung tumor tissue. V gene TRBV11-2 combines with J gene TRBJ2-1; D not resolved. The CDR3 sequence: CASSLKAYNEQFF. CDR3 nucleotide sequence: TGTGCCAGCAGCTTAAAAGCGTACAATGAGCAGTTCTTC.